This T cell receptor beta chain was captured in a study of long-term antiretroviral therapy in people with HIV. Study-level findings and limits: The data indicate that diversity increased after ART but remained below transplant donor controls.

Note on this clone: Its matching antigen is unknown.

At survey level, the immunoSEQ assay was run in its v3.0 version. Generated by immunoSEQ multiplex PCR, the TCRdb table keeps only in-frame clones and is missing some. This sample has about 30,000 clones, with approximately 94% found just once. This sequence originates from a man aged 50 or older with HIV. The sequencing used unsorted PBMCs, collected around 7.4 years after starting antiretroviral therapy.

The CDR3 DNA reads TGTGCCAGTAGTCCCCCAGGAGGCGAGGGTATGTACGAGCAGTACTTC. It translates to CASSPPGGEGMYEQYF. This sequence joins TRBV19 and TRBJ2-7, with a weak D call TRBD2 (5 bases). Between the trimmed V and J ends, which lost 5 bases and 4 bases, there was a span of 21 bases. This CDR3 has 16 amino acids. The germline CDR1 and CDR2 sequences are LNHDA and SQIVND (reference sequence). Together with reference TRBV19 and TRBJ2-7, the CDR3 gives the full variable domain: DGGITQSPKYLFRKEGQNVTLSCEQNLNHDAMYWYRQDPGQGLRLIYYSQIVNDFQKGDIAEGYSVSREKKESFPLTVTSAQKNPTAFYLCASSPPGGEGMYEQYFGPGTRLTVT.